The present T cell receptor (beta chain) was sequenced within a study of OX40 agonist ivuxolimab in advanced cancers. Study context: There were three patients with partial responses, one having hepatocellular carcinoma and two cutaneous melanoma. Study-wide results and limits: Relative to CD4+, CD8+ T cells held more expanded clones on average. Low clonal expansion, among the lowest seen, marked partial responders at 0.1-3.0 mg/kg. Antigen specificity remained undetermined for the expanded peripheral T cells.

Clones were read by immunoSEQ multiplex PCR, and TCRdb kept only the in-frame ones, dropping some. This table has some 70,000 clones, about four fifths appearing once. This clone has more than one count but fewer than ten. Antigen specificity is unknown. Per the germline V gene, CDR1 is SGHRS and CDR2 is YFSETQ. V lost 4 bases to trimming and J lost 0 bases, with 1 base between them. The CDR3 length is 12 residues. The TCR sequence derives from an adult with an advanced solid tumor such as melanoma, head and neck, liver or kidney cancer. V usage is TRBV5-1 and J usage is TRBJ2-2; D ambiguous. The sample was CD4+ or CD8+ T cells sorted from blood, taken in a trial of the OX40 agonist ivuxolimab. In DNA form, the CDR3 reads TGCGCCAGCAGCCCGAACACCGGGGAGCTGTTTTTT. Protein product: CASSPNTGELFF. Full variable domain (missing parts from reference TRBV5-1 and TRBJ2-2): KAGVTQTPRYLIKTRGQQVTLSCSPISGHRSVSWYQQTPGQGLQFLFEYFSETQRNKGNFPGRFSGRQFSNSRSEMNVSTLELGDSALYLCASSPNTGELFFGEGSRLTVL.